These 28 T cell receptor beta chains originate from one sample sequenced in a study of blood T cell repertoires in COVID-19. TCRdb's copy holds only in-frame clones and misses some; the assay was immunoSEQ multiplex PCR. The sample includes about 31,000 clones, about 90% of them seen just once. Sequenced: peripheral blood. These receptors all stem from a woman aged 40 to 55 with active or convalescent COVID-19.

The chain recombines TRBV28 with TRBJ2-1, with 7 bases identical to TRBD1. Per the germline V gene, CDR1 is MDHEN and CDR2 is SYDVKM. The ends lost 5 bases at V and 9 bases at J; junction bases unmatched: 10. The CDR3 extends over 14 amino acids. In DNA form, the CDR3 reads TGTGCCAGCAGTCCGAGACAGGGTATGAGTGAGCAGTTCTTC. This gives the protein CASSPRQGMSEQFF.

The chain links TRBV20-1 to TRBJ1-1; D gene ambiguous. This CDR3 comprises 12 residues. V was cut by 3 bases and J by 0 bases, with 5 bases left in between. Germline CDR1 is DFQATT and CDR2 is SNEGSKA (reference sequence). CDR3 coding DNA: TGCAGTGCTAGTCCGGTGAACACTGAAGCTTTCTTT. This translates into CSASPVNTEAFF.

The chain links TRBV19 to TRBJ2-1, with TRBD1 matching over 7 bases. CDR1 is LNHDA and CDR2 is SQIVND in the germline V gene (reference sequence). The CDR3 runs to 15 residues. Trimming removed 6 bases from V and 3 bases from J; junction bases left unmatched: 8. The CDR3 DNA reads as TGTGCCAGTAGCCGAGCGACAGGGTTCTACAATGAGCAGTTCTTC. Encoded protein: CASSRATGFYNEQFF.

This chain links TRBV19 with TRBJ1-1; a possible D gene is TRBD1 (5 bases). CDR1 is LNHDA, CDR2 SQIVND, per germline (reference sequence). The CDR3 has 13 residues. Trimming removed 2 bases at V and 7 bases at J, with 11 bases between. In DNA form, the CDR3 reads TGTGCCAGTAGTATATGGGGGGGGGTTGAAGCTTTCTTT. This codes for CASSIWGGVEAFF.

This chain uses TRBV28 with TRBJ1-1; TRBD1 matches 8 bases. The CDR3 has 13 residues. Germline lookup yields CDR1 MDHEN and CDR2 SYDVKM. Trimming took 8 bases from V and 4 from J; bases not matched to a gene: 6. In nucleotides, the CDR3 is TGTGCCAGCCCCGGACAGGGAGGCACTGAAGCTTTCTTT. It yields the protein CASPGQGGTEAFF.

This clone came up a few times. This rearrangement joins TRBV27 to TRBJ1-4, with a possible D match to TRBD1 (5 bases). Germline V gene sequence: CDR1 MNHEY, CDR2 SMNVEV (reference sequence). The CDR3 consists of 15 residues. Trimming left V 4 bases short and J 4 bases short, with 13 bases between. CDR3 amino acids: CASSSLDRRNEKLFF. The CDR3 DNA reads TGTGCCAGCAGTTCCCTCGACAGACGTAATGAAAAACTGTTTTTT.

This clone appeared once. The chain combines TRBV6-2 or TRBV6-3 with TRBJ1-1; the D gene is possibly TRBD1 (5 bases). The V end was cut by 6 bases, the J end by 6 bases, with 11 bases between. Germline-derived CDR1 and CDR2 are MNHEY and SVGEGT. CDR3 size: 12 residues. The CDR3 nucleotides read TGTGCCAGCAGCCCCTGGGGGGCTGAAGCTTTCTTT. Its protein product is CASSPWGAEAFF.

J is TRBJ1-2 and V is TRBV6-5, with 8 bases fitting TRBD1. Looked up from germline, CDR1 is MNHEY and CDR2 is SVGAGI. CDR3 length: 14 residues. Trimming took 3 bases from V and 8 from J; bases not matched to a gene: 8. The CDR3: CASSYSTGEGGYTF. CDR3 DNA sequence: TGTGCCAGCAGTTATTCGACAGGGGAAGGAGGCTACACCTTC.

The rearrangement joins TRBV7-6 to TRBJ2-2; TRBD2 might be the D (5 bases). The length of the CDR3 is 16 residues. In germline, CDR1 is SGHVS, CDR2 FNYEAQ. Trimming cost V 5 bases and J 0 bases, with 13 bases left between them. CDR3 sequence: CASSPRTQANTGELFF. The CDR3 DNA reads TGTGCCAGCAGCCCTCGGACTCAGGCGAACACCGGGGAGCTGTTTTTT.

This clone was seen once. This chain uses TRBV29-1 with TRBJ1-2, with 7 bases that match TRBD1. CDR1 and CDR2 (germline): SQVTM, ANQGSEA. V lost 6 bases, J lost 3 bases, and 22 bases stayed unmatched. CDR3 length equals 18 residues. CDR3 sequence (DNA): TGCAGCGTGTCCTTTTTATTAGGGACAGCGCCCCTTGACTATGGCTACACCTTC. Its protein is CSVSFLLGTAPLDYGYTF.

The V and J genes are TRBV11-3 and TRBJ2-5, with 12 bases matching TRBD2. This CDR3 has 16 residues. V dropped 5 bases and J dropped 5; count of bases not matched to a gene: 9. CDR1 and CDR2 from the germline V gene are SGHNT and YENEEA. For the CDR3, the DNA is TGTGCCAGCAGCCCCCGACTAGCGGGGGAAGCGGAGACCCAGTACTTC. Residues: CASSPRLAGEAETQYF.

The chain employs TRBV7-6 and TRBJ1-3; a weak D match, TRBD1 (6 bases). CDR3 length: 16 amino acids. V was pared by 4 bases and J by 4 bases, with 17 bases between. Germline CDR1 is SGHVS and CDR2 is FNYEAQ. CDR3 DNA: TGTGCCAGCAGCTCCACGGCTGGGGGCGCCGGAAACACCATATATTTT. Translation gives CASSSTAGGAGNTIYF.

The CDR3 here is CASSPPRASGTDTQYF. The CDR3 DNA follows: TGTGCCAGCAGCCCTCCCCGGGCTAGCGGTACAGATACGCAGTATTTT. The chain has TRBV9 and TRBJ2-3; 7 bases align to TRBD2. The V segment lost 4 bases and the J segment 3 bases; nucleotides outside the gene matches: 11. CDR3 length: 16 residues. Germline V CDR1 and CDR2: SGDLS, YYNGEE.

In this sample, this clone turned up once. The chain combines TRBV5-1 with TRBJ2-2, with 7 nucleotides matching TRBD1. Germline loops: CDR1 SGHRS, CDR2 YFSETQ. The CDR3 contains 16 residues. Unmatched junction bases numbered 12, after V lost 6 bases and J lost 4 bases. The CDR3 nucleotides read TGCGCCAGCACTGCGCAGGGGGTTCGGTCCACCGGGGAGCTGTTTTTT. As protein: CASTAQGVRSTGELFF.

The V call is TRBV5-1, the J call TRBJ2-1; TRBD2 matches 7 bases. The length of the CDR3 is 17 residues. V shed 0 bases, J shed 6 bases, and the junction held 12 bases outside the gene matches. Per the germline V gene, CDR1 is SGHRS and CDR2 is YFSETQ. The CDR3 region has the DNA TGCGCCAGCAGCTTGGCCCCCTCGCGGGGGACCCTCAATGAGCAGTTCTTC. Translation: CASSLAPSRGTLNEQFF.

V and J are TRBV2 and TRBJ2-5; TRBD2 aligns across 10 bases. V was pared by 5 bases and J by 2 bases, with 5 bases of the junction left unmatched. The CDR3 sequence is 15 residues long. Looked up from germline, CDR1 is SNHLY and CDR2 is FYNNEI. The CDR3 loop reads CASSKLAGPQETQYF. In DNA form, the CDR3 reads TGTGCCAGCAGTAAACTAGCGGGGCCGCAAGAGACCCAGTACTTC.

The chain has TRBV19 and TRBJ2-7; maybe TRBD2 (6 bases). Germline CDR1 and CDR2: LNHDA and SQIVND (reference sequence). The V end lost 0 bases, the J end lost 7 bases, and 25 bases lay between the germline ends. The CDR3 has 18 residues. The CDR3 DNA reads TGTGCCAGTAGTATAGATCATGCGGGGCCCAGGACGTTCCGGGAGCAGTACTTC. Amino acids: CASSIDHAGPRTFREQYF.

The chain couples TRBV2 to TRBJ1-5, with 9 bases identical to TRBD1. This CDR3 region has 14 residues. Trimming cost V 4 bases and J 5 bases; bases outside gene matches: 3. Germline-derived CDR1 and CDR2 are SNHLY and FYNNEI. CDR3 residues: CASSAGTGHQPQHF. The CDR3 DNA reads TGTGCCAGCAGTGCGGGGACAGGGCATCAGCCCCAGCATTTT.

The rearrangement uses TRBV5-1 and TRBJ1-2, with 7 nucleotides matching TRBD1. Unmatched junction bases numbered 8, after V lost 3 bases and J lost 0 bases. Germline values: CDR1 SGHRS, CDR2 YFSETQ. The CDR3 extends over 16 amino acids. DNA for the CDR3: TGCGCCAGCAGCTCTGGGCTGGACAGGACTAACTATGGCTACACCTTC. Its translation is CASSSGLDRTNYGYTF.

The chain links TRBV7-9 to TRBJ2-1, with D unclear. The CDR3 has 13 amino acids. The germline V gene has CDR1 SEHNR and CDR2 FQNEAQ (reference sequence). V lost 5 bases, J lost 9 bases, and 14 bases lay in between. As DNA, the CDR3 is TGTGCCAGCAGCGCCCCTCGATCCGGTGAGCAGTTCTTC. It codes for CASSAPRSGEQFF. Full variable domain (remainder filled in from reference TRBV7-9 and TRBJ2-1): DTGVSQNPRHKITKRGQNVTFRCDPISEHNRLYWYRQTLGQGPEFLTYFQNEAQLEKSRLLSDRFSAERPKGSFSTLEIQRTEQGDSAMYLCASSAPRSGEQFFGPGTRLTVL.

This clone appeared a single time. J is TRBJ1-1 and V is TRBV19, with 7 bases identical to TRBD1. The CDR3 totals 15 residues. V shed 3 bases, J shed 2 bases, and the junction held 6 bases outside the gene matches. From germline, CDR1 is LNHDA and CDR2 SQIVND (reference sequence). CDR3 bases: TGTGCCAGTAGTATTCAACAGGGGTTCAACACTGAAGCTTTCTTT. Amino acids: CASSIQQGFNTEAFF.

The chain couples TRBV11-2 to TRBJ2-1; D is perhaps TRBD2 (5 bases). V lost 1 base, J lost 7 bases, and 14 bases lay in between. The CDR3 has 15 residues. The germline CDR1 and CDR2 sequences are SGHAT and FQNNGV. In DNA form, the CDR3 reads TGTGCCAGCAGCTTAGGGGCGGGTCCTACGAATGAGCAGTTCTTC. The encoded protein is CASSLGAGPTNEQFF.

The rearrangement uses TRBV28 and TRBJ1-1; no firm D call. V lost 6 bases and J lost 4, with 6 bases in between. CDR3 size: 11 residues. In germline, CDR1 is MDHEN, CDR2 SYDVKM. Written as DNA, the CDR3 is TGTGCCAGCAGACAAGTCACTGAAGCTTTCTTT. This gives the protein CASRQVTEAFF.

The V call is TRBV7-3, the J call TRBJ2-1, with 12 bases fitting TRBD2. Germline trimming cut 2 bases from V and 8 bases from J; bases unmatched to any gene: 13. The CDR3 is made up of 18 amino acids. Germline V gene data show CDR1 as SGHTA and CDR2 as FQGTGA. The CDR3 protein is CASSLRTSGTEVVDEQFF. CDR3 nucleotides: TGTGCCAGCAGCTTACGGACTAGCGGGACTGAGGTGGTCGATGAGCAGTTCTTC. Drawing the rest from reference TRBV7-3 and TRBJ2-1, the complete variable domain is GAGVSQTPSNKVTEKGKYVELRCDPISGHTALYWYRQSLGQGPEFLIYFQGTGAADDSGLPNDRFFAVRPEGSVSTLKIQRTERGDSAVYLCASSLRTSGTEVVDEQFFGPGTRLTVL.

V usage is TRBV13 and J usage is TRBJ1-5; 9 positions match TRBD1. The CDR3 consists of 14 residues. Trimming removed 0 bases from V and 9 bases from J; junction bases left unmatched: 3. Germline values: CDR1 PRHDT, CDR2 FYEKMQ (reference sequence). CDR3 region: CASSLGQGARPQHF. The DNA of the CDR3 is TGTGCCAGCAGCTTAGGACAGGGGGCTAGGCCCCAGCATTTT.

V gene TRBV6-2 or TRBV6-3 combines with J gene TRBJ1-5; 7 bases are shared with TRBD1. The germline gives CDR1 MNHEY, CDR2 SVGEGT. This CDR3 has 15 amino acids. V lost 0 bases, J lost 6 bases, and 5 bases stayed unmatched. CDR3 bases: TGTGCCAGCAGTTACTCGACAGGGTTCGGTCAGCCCCAGCATTTT. This codes for CASSYSTGFGQPQHF.

The chain combines TRBV27 with TRBJ1-4; 7 bases align to TRBD1. The CDR3 is 15 amino acids. Trimming at V came to 6 bases and at J to 2 bases, leaving 6 bases not matched to a gene. CDR1 MNHEY and CDR2 SMNVEV come from the germline V gene (reference sequence). The CDR3 DNA is TGTGCCAGCAGACCGGACAGGACCACTAATGAAAAACTGTTTTTT. Its translation is CASRPDRTTNEKLFF.

V usage is TRBV5-1 and J usage is TRBJ1-1; a weak D match, TRBD1 (6 bases). CDR3 length: 14 amino acids. V lost 3 bases, J lost 1 base, and 10 bases lay in between. CDR1 is SGHRS and CDR2 is YFSETQ in the germline V gene. The CDR3 loop is CASSWTVSNTEAFF. The CDR3 DNA reads as TGCGCCAGCAGCTGGACAGTCTCGAACACTGAAGCTTTCTTT.